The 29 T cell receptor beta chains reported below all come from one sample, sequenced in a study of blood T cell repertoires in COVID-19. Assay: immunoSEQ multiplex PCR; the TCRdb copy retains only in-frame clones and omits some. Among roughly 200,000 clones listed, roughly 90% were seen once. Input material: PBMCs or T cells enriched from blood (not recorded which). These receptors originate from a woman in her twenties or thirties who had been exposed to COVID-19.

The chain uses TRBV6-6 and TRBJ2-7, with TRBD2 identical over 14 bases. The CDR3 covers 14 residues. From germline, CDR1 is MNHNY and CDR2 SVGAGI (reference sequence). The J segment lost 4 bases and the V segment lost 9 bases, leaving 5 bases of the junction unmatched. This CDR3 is CASSTSGGGYEQYF. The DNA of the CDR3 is TGTGCCAGTTCGACTAGCGGGGGGGGTTACGAGCAGTACTTC.

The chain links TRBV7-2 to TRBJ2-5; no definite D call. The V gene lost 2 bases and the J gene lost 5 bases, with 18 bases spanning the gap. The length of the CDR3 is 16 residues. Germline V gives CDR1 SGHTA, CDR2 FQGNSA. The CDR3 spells CASSLWWSGSQETQYF. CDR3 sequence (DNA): TGTGCCAGCAGCTTATGGTGGTCAGGATCACAGGAGACCCAGTACTTC.

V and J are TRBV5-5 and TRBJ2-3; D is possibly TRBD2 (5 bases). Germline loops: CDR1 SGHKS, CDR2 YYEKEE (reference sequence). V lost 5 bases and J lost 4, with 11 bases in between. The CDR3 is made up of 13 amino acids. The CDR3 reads CASSSWEPDTQYF. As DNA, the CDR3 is TGTGCCAGCAGTTCCTGGGAGCCAGATACGCAGTATTTT. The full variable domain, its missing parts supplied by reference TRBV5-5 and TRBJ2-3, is DAGVTQSPTHLIKTRGQQVTLRCSPISGHKSVSWYQQVLGQGPQFIFQYYEKEERGRGNFPDRFSARQFPNYSSELNVNALLLGDSALYLCASSSWEPDTQYFGPGTRLTVL.

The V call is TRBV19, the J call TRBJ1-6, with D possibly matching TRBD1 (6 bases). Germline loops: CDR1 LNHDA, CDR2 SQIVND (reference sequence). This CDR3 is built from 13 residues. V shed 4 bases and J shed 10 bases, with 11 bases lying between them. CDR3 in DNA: TGTGCCAGTAGTACAGGGGAAGGGTCACCCCTCCACTTT. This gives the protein CASSTGEGSPLHF.

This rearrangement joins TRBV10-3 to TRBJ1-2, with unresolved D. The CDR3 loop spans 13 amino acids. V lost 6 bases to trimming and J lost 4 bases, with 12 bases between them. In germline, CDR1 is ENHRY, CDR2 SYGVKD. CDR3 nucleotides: TGTGCCATCAGGCCCCCGGGTCTCTATGGCTACACCTTC. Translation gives CAIRPPGLYGYTF.

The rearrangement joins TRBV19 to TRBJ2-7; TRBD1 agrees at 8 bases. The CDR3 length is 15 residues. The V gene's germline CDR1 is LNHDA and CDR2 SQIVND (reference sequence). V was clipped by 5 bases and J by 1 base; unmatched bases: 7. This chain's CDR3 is CASSHRQGLSYEQYF. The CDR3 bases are TGTGCCAGTAGTCACAGACAGGGGCTATCCTACGAGCAGTACTTC.

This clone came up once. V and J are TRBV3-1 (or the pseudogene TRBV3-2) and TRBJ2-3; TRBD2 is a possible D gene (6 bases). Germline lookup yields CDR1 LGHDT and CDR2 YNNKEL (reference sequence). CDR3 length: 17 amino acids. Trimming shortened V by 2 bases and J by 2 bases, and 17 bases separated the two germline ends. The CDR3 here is CASSQPLRLGHTDTQYF. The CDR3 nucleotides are TGTGCCAGCAGCCAACCCCTCAGACTAGGGCACACAGATACGCAGTATTTT.

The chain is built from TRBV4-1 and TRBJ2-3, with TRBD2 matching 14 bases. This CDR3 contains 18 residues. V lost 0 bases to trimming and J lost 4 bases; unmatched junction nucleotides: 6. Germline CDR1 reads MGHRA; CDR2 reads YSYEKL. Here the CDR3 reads CASSQDGPTSGGADTQYF. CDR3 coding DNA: TGCGCCAGCAGCCAAGACGGTCCGACTAGCGGGGGGGCAGATACGCAGTATTTT.

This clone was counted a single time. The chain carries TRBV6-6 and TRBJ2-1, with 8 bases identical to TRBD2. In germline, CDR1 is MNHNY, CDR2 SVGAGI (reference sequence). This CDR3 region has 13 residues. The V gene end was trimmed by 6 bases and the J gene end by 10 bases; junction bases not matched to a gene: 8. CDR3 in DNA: TGTGCCAGCAGCCAAGGGACTAGGGGAGAGCAGTTCTTC. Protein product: CASSQGTRGEQFF.

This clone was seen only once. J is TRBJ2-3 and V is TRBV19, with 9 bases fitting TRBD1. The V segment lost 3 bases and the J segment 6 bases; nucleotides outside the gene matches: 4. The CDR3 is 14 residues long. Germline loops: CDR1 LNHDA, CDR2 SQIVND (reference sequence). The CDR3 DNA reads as TGTGCCAGTAGTATCGAGGGACAGGGCGATACGCAGTATTTT. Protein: CASSIEGQGDTQYF.

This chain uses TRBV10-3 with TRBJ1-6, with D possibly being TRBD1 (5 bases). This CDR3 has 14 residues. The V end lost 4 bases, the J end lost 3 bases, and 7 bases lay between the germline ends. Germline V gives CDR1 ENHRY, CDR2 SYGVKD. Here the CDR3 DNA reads TGTGCCATCAGTGGGACACTCTATAATTCACCCCTCCACTTT. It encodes CAISGTLYNSPLHF.

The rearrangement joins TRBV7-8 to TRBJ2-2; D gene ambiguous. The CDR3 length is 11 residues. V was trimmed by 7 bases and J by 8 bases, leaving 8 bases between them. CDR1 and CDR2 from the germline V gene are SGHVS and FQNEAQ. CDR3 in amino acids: CASTWSGELFF. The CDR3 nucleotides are TGTGCCAGCACCTGGAGTGGGGAGCTGTTTTTT. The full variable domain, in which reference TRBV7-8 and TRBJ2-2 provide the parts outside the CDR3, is GAGVSQSPRYKVAKRGQDVALRCDPISGHVSLFWYQQALGQGPEFLTYFQNEAQLDKSGLPSDRFFAERPEGSVSTLKIQRTQQEDSAVYLCASTWSGELFFGEGSRLTVL.

The DNA of the CDR3 is TGCGCCAGCAGCGGACAGGGGTCCAAGGCCCTCCACTTT. This sequence encodes CASSGQGSKALHF. The rearrangement links TRBV5-1 to TRBJ1-6, with 9 nucleotides matching TRBD1. The V gene's germline CDR1 is SGHRS and CDR2 YFSETQ. Germline trimming cut 4 bases from V and 14 bases from J; bases unmatched to any gene: 7. The CDR3 runs to 13 residues.

CDR3 sequence reads: CASSSRQGSGELFF. DNA of the CDR3: TGTGCCAGCAGCTCGAGACAGGGATCCGGGGAGCTGTTTTTT. The chain has TRBV7-9 and TRBJ2-2; 7 bases line up with TRBD1. Germline V gene sequence: CDR1 SEHNR, CDR2 FQNEAQ (reference sequence). The CDR3 spans 14 residues. V trimming: 4 bases; J trimming: 6 bases; junction bases outside the gene matches: 5.

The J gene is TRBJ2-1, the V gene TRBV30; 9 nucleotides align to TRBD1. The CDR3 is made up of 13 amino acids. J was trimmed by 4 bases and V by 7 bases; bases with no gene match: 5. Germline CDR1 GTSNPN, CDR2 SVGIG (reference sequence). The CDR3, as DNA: TGTGCCTCCACAGGGGGCGCTTACAATGAGCAGTTCTTC. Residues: CASTGGAYNEQFF.

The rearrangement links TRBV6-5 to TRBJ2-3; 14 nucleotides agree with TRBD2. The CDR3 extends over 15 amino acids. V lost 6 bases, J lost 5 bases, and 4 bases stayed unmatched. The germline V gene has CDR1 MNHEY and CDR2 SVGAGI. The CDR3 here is CASRGLAGAGDTQYF. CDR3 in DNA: TGTGCCAGCAGGGGACTAGCGGGGGCCGGAGATACGCAGTATTTT.

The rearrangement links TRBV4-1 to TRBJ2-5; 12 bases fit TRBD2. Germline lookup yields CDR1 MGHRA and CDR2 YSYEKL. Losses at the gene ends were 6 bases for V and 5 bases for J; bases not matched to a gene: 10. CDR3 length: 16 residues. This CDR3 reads CASRESSGGAGETQYF. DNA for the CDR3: TGCGCCAGCAGGGAATCTAGCGGGGGGGCCGGGGAGACCCAGTACTTC.

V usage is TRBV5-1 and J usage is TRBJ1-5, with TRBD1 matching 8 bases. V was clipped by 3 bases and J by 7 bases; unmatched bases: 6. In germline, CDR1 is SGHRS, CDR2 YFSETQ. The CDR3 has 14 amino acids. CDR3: CASSYTGGGQPQHF. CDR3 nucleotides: TGCGCCAGCAGCTACACAGGGGGAGGGCAGCCCCAGCATTTT. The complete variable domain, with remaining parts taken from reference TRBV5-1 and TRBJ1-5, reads KAGVTQTPRYLIKTRGQQVTLSCSPISGHRSVSWYQQTPGQGLQFLFEYFSETQRNKGNFPGRFSGRQFSNSRSEMNVSTLELGDSALYLCASSYTGGGQPQHFGDGTRLSIL.

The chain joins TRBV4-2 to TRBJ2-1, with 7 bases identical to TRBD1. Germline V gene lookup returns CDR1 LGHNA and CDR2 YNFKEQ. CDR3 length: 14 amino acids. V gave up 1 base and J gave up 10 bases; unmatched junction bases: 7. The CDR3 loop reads CASSQAEGAREQFF. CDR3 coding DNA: TGTGCCAGCAGCCAAGCTGAGGGGGCCAGGGAGCAGTTCTTC.

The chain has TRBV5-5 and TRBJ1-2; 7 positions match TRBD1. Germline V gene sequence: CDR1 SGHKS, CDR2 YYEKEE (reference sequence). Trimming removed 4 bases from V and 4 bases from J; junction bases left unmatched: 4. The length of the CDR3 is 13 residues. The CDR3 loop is CASSLTGSYGYTF. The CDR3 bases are TGTGCCAGCAGCCTGACAGGGTCCTATGGCTACACCTTC.

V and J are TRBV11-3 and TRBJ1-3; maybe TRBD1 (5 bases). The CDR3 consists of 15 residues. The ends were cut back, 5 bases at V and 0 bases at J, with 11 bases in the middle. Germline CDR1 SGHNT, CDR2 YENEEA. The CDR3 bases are TGTGCCAGCAGCAGCAGGGATTCCTCTGGAAACACCATATATTTT. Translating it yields CASSSRDSSGNTIYF.

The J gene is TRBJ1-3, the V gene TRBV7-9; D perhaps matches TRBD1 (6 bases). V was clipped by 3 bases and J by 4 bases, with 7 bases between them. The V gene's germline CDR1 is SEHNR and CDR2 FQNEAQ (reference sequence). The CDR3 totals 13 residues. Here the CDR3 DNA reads TGTGCCAGCAGCTTGGACAGCGGAAACACCATATATTTT. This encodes CASSLDSGNTIYF.

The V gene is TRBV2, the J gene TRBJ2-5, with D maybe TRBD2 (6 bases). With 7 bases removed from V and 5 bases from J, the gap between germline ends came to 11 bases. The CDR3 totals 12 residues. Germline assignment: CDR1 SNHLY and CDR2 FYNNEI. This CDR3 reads CASKGTGETQYF. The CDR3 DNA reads TGTGCCAGCAAGGGGACTGGGGAGACCCAGTACTTC.

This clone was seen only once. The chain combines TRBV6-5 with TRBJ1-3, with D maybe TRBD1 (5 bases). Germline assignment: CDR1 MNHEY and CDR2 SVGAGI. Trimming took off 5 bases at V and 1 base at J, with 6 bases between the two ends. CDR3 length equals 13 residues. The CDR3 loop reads CASSQGSGNTIYF. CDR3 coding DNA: TGTGCCAGCAGTCAGGGTTCTGGAAACACCATATATTTT.

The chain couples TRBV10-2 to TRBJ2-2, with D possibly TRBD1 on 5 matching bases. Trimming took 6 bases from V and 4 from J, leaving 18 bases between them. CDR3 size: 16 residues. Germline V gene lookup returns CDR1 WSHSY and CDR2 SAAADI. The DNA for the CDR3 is TGCGCCAGCAGCTGGACCCAGGGTCCGAGCACCGGGGAGCTGTTTTTT. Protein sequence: CASSWTQGPSTGELFF.

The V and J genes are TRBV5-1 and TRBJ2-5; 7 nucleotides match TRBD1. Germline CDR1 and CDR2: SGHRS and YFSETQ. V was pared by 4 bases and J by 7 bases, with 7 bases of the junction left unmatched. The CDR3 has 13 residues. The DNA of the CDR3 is TGCGCCAGCAGCCCCTCCAGGGGGACGACCCAGTACTTC. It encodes CASSPSRGTTQYF.

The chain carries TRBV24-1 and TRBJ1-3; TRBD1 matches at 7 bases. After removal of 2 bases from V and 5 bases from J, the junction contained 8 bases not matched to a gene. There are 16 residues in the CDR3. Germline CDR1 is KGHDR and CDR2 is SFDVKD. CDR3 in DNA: TGTGCCACCAGTGATTCCACCCCGGGACAGAGAAACACCATATATTTT. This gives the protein CATSDSTPGQRNTIYF.

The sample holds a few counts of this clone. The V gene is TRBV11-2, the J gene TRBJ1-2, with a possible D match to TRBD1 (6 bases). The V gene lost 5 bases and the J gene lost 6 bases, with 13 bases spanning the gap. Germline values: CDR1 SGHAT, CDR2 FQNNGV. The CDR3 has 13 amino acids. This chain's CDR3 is CASSPTGTNGYTF. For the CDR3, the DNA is TGTGCCAGCAGCCCTACAGGGACAAATGGCTACACCTTC. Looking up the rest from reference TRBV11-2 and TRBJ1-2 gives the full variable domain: EAGVAQSPRYKIIEKRQSVAFWCNPISGHATLYWYQQILGQGPKLLIQFQNNGVVDDSQLPKDRFSAERLKGVDSTLKIQPAKLEDSAVYLCASSPTGTNGYTFGSGTRLTVV.

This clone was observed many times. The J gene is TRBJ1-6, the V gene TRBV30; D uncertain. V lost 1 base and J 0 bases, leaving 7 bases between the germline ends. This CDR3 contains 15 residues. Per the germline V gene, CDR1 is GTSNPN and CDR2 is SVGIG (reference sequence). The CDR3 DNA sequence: TGTGCCTGGAGTGGGCAAAGCTCCTATAATTCACCCCTCCACTTT. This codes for CAWSGQSSYNSPLHF.